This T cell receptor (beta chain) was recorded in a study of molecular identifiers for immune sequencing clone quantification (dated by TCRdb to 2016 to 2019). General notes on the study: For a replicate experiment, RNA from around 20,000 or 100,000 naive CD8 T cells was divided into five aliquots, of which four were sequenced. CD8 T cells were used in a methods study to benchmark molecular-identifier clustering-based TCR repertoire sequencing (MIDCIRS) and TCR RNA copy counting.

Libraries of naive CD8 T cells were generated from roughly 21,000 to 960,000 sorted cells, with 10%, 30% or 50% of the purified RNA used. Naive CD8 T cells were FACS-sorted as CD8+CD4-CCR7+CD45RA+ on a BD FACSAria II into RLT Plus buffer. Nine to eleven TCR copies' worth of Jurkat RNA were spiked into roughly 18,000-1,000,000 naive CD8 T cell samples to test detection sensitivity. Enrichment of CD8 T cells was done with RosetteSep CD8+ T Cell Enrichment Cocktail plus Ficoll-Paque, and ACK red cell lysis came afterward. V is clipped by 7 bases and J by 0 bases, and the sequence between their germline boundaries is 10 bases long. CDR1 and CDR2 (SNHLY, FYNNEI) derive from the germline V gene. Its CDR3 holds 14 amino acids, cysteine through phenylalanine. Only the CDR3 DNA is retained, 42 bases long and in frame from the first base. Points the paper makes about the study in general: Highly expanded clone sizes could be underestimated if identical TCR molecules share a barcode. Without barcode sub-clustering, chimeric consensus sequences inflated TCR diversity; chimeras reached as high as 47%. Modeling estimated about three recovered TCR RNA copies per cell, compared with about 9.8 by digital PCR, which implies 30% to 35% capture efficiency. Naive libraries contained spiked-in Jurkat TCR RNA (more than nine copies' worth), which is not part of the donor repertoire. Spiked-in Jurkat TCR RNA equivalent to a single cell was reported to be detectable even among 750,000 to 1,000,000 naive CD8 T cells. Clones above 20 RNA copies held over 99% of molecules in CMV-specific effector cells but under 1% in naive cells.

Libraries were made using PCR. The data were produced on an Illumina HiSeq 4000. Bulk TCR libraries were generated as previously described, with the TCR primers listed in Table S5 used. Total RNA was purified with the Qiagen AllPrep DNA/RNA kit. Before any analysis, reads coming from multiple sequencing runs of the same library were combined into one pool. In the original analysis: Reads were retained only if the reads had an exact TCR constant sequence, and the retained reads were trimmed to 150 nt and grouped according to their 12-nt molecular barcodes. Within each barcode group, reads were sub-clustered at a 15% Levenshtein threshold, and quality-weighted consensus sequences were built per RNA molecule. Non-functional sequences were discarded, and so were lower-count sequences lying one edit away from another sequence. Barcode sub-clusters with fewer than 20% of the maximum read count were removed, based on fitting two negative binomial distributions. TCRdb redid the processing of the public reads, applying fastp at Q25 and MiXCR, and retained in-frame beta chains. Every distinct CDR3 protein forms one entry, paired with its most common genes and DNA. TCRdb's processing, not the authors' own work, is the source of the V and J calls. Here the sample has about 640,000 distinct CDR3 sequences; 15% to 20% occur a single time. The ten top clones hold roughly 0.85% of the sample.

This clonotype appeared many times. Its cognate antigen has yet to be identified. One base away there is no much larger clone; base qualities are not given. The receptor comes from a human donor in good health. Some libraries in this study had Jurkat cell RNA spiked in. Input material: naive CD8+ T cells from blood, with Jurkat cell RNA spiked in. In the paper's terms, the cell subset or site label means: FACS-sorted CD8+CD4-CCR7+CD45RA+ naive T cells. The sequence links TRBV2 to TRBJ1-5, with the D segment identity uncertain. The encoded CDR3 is CASNKAPSNQPQHF. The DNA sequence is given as TGTGCCAGCAATAAAGCCCCTAGCAATCAGCCCCAGCATTTT. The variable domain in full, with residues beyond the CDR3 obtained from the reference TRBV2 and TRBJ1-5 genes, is EPEVTQTPSHQVTQMGQEVILRCVPISNHLYFYWYRQILGQKVEFLVSFYNNEISEKSEIFDDQFSVERPDGSNFTLKIRSTKLEDSAMYFCASNKAPSNQPQHFGDGTRLSIL.